This TCR beta chain is drawn from a study of blood T cells in healthy people across ages. Study-level results: Across the age range, TCR beta diversity per million T cells fell in a roughly linear way.

The authors ran a second PCR of roughly 7 to 11 cycles using a sample-barcoded 5' primer and a J-beta primer mix. TCRdb re-called the 5' RACE reads through MiXCR, storing one row per CDR3 protein. The table shows approximately 900,000 distinct CDR3 sequences, with about 44% occurring only once. A remark on this clonotype: Its specificity is not known.

This CDR3 is built from 20 residues. The germline gives CDR1 SGHAT, CDR2 FQNNGV. The trim removed 2 bases at V and 1 base at J, leaving 16 bases unmatched. This clonotype was obtained from a man in his thirties or forties in good health. The chain carries TRBV11-2 and TRBJ2-1, with 8 bases identical to TRBD2. Sequencing was carried out using blood. The CDR3 region has the DNA TGTGCCAGCAGCTTATTAGCAAGGACCTTGGCGGGGGGTTCCTACAATGAGCAGTTCTTC. Translated, it gives CASSLLARTLAGGSYNEQFF.